This T cell receptor (beta chain) was identified in a study of CD8+ T cells in alopecia areata. This CDR3 region has 12 residues. CDR1 and CDR2 (germline): GKSSPN, SITVG. This clone was detected only a few times. The gene symbols are mouse symbols. The read stops 4 residues short of the end of the CDR3; the missing end is completed from the germline J gene. Sorting relied on CD4, CD8alpha, NKG2D, NKG2ACE and other markers applied to pooled cutaneous lymph node cells. cDNA serving as the sequencing template came from extracted, reverse transcribed RNA. The table came from immunoSEQ multiplex PCR; TCRdb's copy has only in-frame clones and leaves some out. The sample has roughly 5,800 clones, none seen only once; the top ten hold about 33%.

The origin of this receptor is a C3H/HeJ mouse with alopecia areata. For the strain, the MHC haplotype given is H2-k. Sequenced input: CD8+ T cells sorted from a lymph node. The chain couples TRBV31 to TRBJ1-1; D may be TRBD1 (5 bases). The sequenced CDR3 bases are TGTGCCTGGAGTCCCCCTGGGGGA. Translated: CAWSPPGG. The CDR3 in its entirety is CAWSPPGGEVFF.